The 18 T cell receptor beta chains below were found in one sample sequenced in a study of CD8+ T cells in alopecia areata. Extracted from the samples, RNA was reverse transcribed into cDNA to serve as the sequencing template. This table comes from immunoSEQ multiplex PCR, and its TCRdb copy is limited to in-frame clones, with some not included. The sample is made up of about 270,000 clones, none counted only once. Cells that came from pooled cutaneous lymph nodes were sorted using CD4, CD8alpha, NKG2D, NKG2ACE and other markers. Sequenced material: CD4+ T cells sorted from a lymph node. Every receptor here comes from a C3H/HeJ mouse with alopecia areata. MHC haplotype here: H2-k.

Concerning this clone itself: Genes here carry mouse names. CDR3: CASSDSGEGSDYTF. The sequenced CDR3 bases are TGTGCCAGCAGTGATTCAGGGGAGGGCTCC. The chain joins TRBV13-3 to TRBJ1-2, with TRBD1 as a possible D gene (6 bases). The sequenced fragment ends 4 residues before the CDR3 boundary, so the rest is inferred from the germline J gene. Germline V gives CDR1 NNHDY, CDR2 SYVADS. Between the trimmed V and J ends, which lost 1 base and 4 bases, there was a span of 11 bases. The CDR3 totals 14 residues.

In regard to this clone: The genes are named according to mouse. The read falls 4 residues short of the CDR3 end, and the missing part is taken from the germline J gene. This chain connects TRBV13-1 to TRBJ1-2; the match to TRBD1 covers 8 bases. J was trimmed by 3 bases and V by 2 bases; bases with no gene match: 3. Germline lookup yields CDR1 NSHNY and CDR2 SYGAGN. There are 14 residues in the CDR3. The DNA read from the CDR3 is TGTGCCAGCAGTGAAGCAGGGGGCGACTCC. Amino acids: CASSEAGGDS. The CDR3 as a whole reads CASSEAGGDSDYTF.

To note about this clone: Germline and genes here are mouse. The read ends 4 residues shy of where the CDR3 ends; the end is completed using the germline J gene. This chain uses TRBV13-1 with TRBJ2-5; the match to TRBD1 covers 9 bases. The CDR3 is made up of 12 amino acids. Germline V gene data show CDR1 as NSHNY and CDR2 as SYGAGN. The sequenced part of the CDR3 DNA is TGTGCCAGCCTTGGACAGGGGGAC. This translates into CASLGQGD. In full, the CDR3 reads CASLGQGDTQYF.

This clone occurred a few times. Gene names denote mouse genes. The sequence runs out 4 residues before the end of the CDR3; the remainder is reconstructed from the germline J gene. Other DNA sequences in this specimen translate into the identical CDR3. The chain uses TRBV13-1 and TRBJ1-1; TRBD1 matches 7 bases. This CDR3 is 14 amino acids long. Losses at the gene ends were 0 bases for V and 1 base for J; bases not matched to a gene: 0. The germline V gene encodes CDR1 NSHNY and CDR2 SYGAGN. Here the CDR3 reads CASSDAGGNTEVFF. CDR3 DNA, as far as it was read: TGTGCCAGCAGTGATGCAGGGGGAAACACA.

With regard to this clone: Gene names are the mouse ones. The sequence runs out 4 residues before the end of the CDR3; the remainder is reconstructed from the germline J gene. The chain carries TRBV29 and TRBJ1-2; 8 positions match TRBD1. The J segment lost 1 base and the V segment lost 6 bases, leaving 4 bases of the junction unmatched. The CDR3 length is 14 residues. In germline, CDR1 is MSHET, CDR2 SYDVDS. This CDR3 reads CASRTGTGNSDYTF. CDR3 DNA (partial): TGTGCTAGCAGAACCGGGACAGGAAACTCC. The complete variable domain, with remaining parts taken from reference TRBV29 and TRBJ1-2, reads DMKVTQMPRYLIKRMGENVLLECGQDMSHETMYWYRQDPGLGLQLIYISYDVDSNSEGDIPKGYRVSRKKREHFSLILDSAKTNQTSVYFCASRTGTGNSDYTFGSGTRLLVI.

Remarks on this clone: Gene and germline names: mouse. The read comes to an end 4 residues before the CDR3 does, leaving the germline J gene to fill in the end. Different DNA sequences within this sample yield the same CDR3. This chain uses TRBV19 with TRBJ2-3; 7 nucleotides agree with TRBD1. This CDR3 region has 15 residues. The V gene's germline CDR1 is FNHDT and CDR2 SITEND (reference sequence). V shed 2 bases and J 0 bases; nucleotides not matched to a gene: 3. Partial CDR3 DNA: TGTGCCAGCAGTATTCGCAGGGGGAGTGCAGAA. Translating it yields CASSIRRGSAE. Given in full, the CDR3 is CASSIRRGSAETLYF.

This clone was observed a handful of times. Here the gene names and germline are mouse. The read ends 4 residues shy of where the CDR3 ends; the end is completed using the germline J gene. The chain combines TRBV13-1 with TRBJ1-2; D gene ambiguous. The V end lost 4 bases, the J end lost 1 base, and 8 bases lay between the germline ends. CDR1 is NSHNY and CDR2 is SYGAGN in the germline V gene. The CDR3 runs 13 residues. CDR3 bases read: TGTGCCAGCAGTCAGGATGGAAACTCC. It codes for CASSQDGNS. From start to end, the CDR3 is CASSQDGNSDYTF.

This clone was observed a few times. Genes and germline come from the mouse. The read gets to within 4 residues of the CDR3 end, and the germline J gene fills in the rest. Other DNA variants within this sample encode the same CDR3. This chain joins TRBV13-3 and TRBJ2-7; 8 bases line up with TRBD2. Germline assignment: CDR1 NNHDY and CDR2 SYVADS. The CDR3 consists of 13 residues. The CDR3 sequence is CASSDPGGYEQYF. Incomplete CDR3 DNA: TGTGCCAGCAGTGATCCTGGGGGGTAT.

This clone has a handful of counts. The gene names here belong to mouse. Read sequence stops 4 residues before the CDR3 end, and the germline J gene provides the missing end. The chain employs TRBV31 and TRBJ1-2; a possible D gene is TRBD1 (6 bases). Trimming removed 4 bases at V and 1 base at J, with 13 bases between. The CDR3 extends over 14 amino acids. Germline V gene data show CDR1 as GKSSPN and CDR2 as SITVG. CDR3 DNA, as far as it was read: TGTGCCTGGAATATCGGACAGATAAACTCC. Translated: CAWNIGQINS. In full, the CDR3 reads CAWNIGQINSDYTF.

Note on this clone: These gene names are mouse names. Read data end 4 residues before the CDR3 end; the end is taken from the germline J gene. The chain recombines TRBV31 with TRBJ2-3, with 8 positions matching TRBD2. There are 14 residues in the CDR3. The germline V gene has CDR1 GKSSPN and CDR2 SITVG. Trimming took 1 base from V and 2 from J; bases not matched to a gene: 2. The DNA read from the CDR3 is TGTGCCTGGAGTCCGGGACTGGCTGCAGAA. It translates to CAWSPGLAAE. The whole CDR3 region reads CAWSPGLAAETLYF.

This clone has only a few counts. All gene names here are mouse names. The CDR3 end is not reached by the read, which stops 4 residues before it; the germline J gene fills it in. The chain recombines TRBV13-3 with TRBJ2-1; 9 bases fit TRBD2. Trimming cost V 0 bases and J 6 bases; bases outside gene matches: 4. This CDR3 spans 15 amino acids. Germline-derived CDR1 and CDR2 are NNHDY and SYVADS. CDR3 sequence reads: CASSDGLGGLAEQFF. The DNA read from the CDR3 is TGTGCCAGCAGTGATGGGTTGGGGGGGCTTGCT.

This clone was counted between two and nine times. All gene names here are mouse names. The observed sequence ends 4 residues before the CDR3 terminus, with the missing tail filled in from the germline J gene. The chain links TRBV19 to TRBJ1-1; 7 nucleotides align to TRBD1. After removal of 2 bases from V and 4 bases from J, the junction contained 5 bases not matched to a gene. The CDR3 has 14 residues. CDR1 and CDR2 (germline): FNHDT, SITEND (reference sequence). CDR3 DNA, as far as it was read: TGTGCCAGCAGTATGAGGGGGCGCATCACA. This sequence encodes CASSMRGRIT. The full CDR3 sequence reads CASSMRGRITEVFF. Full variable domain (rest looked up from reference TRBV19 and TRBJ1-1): GGIITQTPKFLIGQEGQKLTLKCQQNFNHDTMYWYRQDSGKGLRLIYYSITENDLQKGDLSEGYDASREKKSSFSLTVTSAQKNEMAVFLCASSMRGRITEVFFGKGTRLTVV.

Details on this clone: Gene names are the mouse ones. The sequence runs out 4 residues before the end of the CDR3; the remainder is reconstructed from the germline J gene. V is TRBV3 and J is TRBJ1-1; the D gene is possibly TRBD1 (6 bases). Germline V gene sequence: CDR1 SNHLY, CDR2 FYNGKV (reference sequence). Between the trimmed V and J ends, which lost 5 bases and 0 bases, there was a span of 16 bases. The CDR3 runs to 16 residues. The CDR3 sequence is CASSPRQEASNTEVFF. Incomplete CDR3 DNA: TGTGCCAGCAGCCCCAGACAGGAGGCATCAAACACA.

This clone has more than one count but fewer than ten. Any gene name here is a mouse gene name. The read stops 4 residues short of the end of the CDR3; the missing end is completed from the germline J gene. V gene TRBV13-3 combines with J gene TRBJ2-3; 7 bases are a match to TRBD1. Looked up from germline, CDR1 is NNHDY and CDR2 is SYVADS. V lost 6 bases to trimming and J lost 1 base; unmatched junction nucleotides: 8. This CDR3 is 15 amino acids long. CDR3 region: CASNPRQGGAETLYF. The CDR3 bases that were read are TGTGCCAGCAACCCCAGACAGGGTGGTGCAGAA.

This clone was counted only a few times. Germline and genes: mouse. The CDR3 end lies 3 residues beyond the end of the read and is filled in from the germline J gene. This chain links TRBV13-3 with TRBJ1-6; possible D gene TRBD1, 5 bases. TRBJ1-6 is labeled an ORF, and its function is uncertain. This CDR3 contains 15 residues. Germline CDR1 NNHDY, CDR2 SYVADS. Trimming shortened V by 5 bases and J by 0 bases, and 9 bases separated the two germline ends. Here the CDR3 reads CASRRTFSYNSPLYF. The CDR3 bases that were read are TGTGCCAGCAGGAGGACATTTTCCTATAATTCGCCC.

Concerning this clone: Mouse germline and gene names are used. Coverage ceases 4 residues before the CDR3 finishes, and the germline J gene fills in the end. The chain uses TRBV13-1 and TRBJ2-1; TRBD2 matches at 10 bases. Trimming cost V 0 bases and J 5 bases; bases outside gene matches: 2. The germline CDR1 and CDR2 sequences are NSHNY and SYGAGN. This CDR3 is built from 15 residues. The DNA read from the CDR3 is TGTGCCAGCAGTGATGCTGGACTGGGGGATGCT. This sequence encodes CASSDAGLGDA. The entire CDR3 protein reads CASSDAGLGDAEQFF.

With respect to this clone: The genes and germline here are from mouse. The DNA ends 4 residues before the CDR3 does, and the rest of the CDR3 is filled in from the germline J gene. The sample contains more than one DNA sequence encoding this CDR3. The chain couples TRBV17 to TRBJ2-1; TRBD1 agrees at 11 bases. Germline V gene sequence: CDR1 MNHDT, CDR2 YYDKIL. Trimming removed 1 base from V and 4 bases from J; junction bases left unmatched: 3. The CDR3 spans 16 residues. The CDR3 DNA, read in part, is TGTGCTAGCAGTAGAGGCGGGACAGGGGGGTATGCT. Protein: CASSRGGTGGYA. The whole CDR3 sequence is CASSRGGTGGYAEQFF.

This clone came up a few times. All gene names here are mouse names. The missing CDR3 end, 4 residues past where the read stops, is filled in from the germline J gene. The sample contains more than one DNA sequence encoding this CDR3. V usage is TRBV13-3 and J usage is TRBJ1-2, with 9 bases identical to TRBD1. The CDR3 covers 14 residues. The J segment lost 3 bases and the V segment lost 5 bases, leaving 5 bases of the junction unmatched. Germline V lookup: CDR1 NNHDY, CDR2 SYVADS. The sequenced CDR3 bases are TGTGCCAGCAGCCACAGGGGGCGAGACTCC. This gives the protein CASSHRGRDS. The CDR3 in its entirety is CASSHRGRDSDYTF.